The next 28 T cell receptor beta chains were all read from a single sample in a study of post-analysis software for immune sequencing data. Antigen specificity for these receptors is unknown. Study-wide points: Comparison of patients with controls showed five TRBV segments more frequent in patients, TRBV5-6, TRBV5-1 and TRBV20-1 among them.

The TCR beta cDNA libraries carried unique molecular identifiers. TCRdb redid the calling of the PCR reads with MiXCR, one entry per CDR3 protein. The sample lists hundreds of thousands of distinct CDR3 sequences; approximately 39% were seen once. The specimen sequenced was blood. These receptors were taken from a girl aged 2 to 9 with multiple sclerosis.

This clonotype came up a few times. V usage is TRBV10-3 and J usage is TRBJ1-2, with TRBD1 identical over 9 bases. V dropped 0 bases and J dropped 4; count of bases not matched to a gene: 3. Germline CDR1 reads ENHRY; CDR2 reads SYGVKD. This CDR3 spans 15 amino acids. CDR3 in amino acids: CAISESVTGGYGYTF. As DNA, the CDR3 is TGTGCCATCAGTGAGTCCGTGACAGGGGGCTATGGCTACACCTTC.

The chain combines TRBV28 with TRBJ1-2; D remains ambiguous. Trimming left V 2 bases short and J 7 bases short, with 8 bases between. Germline CDR1 reads MDHEN; CDR2 reads SYDVKM. This CDR3 contains 12 residues. The chain's CDR3 is CASSLAGIGYTF. CDR3 coding DNA: TGTGCCAGCAGTTTAGCGGGAATTGGCTACACCTTC.

This clonotype was recorded a few times. The V call is TRBV29-1, the J call TRBJ1-4, with D unclear. The germline V gene has CDR1 SQVTM and CDR2 ANQGSEA. Trimming took 5 bases from V and 5 from J, leaving 9 bases between them. CDR3 length: 12 amino acids. The CDR3 bases are TGCAGCGTTCTGGAACAGAATGAAAAACTGTTTTTT. Its protein is CSVLEQNEKLFF.

The sample holds a few counts of this clonotype. This sequence joins TRBV14 and TRBJ2-7; 12 positions match TRBD2. CDR3 size: 18 residues. CDR1 is SGHDN, CDR2 FVKESK, per germline. Trimming cost V 1 base and J 5 bases; bases outside gene matches: 12. CDR3: CASSQGTSGAWPGDEQYF. In DNA form, the CDR3 reads TGTGCCAGCAGCCAAGGGACTAGCGGGGCTTGGCCCGGCGACGAGCAGTACTTC.

The V gene is TRBV27, the J gene TRBJ2-5; TRBD1 might be the D (6 bases). This CDR3 has 15 amino acids. Trimming pared 3 bases from V and 1 base from J, leaving 12 bases between. CDR1 MNHEY and CDR2 SMNVEV come from the germline V gene (reference sequence). The DNA of the CDR3 is TGTGCCAGCAGTTTTCAGGGGCCACCCCAAGAGACCCAGTACTTC. Translating it yields CASSFQGPPQETQYF.

Only one count was recorded for this clonotype. V gene TRBV7-3 combines with J gene TRBJ2-3; TRBD2 matches at 8 bases. CDR3 length: 16 amino acids. Trimming cost V 4 bases and J 1 base; bases outside gene matches: 7. The germline CDR1 and CDR2 sequences are SGHTA and FQGTGA. CDR3 bases: TGTGCCAGCAGCTCAGGCGGGGGGCTTCGCACAGATACGCAGTATTTT. Encoded protein: CASSSGGGLRTDTQYF.

Comments on this clonotype: The junction and the germline gene differ at one end; a read error may be behind it. The chain's CDR3 is CASSYGLAGAVYKEQFF. CDR3 nucleotides: TGCGCCAGCAGCTACGGACTAGCGGGAGCGGTCTACAAGGAGCAGTTCTTC. V gene TRBV5-1 combines with J gene TRBJ2-1; 13 nucleotides agree with TRBD2. The CDR3 is made up of 17 amino acids. Per germline, CDR1 SGHRS and CDR2 YFSETQ.

This clonotype was counted a few times. The rearrangement joins TRBV5-5 to TRBJ2-1; D not resolved. V lost 4 bases to trimming and J lost 3 bases, with 11 bases between them. From germline, CDR1 is SGHKS and CDR2 YYEKEE (reference sequence). This CDR3 contains 14 residues. The DNA for the CDR3 is TGTGCCAGCAGCCAACCCTCTAGCTACAATGAGCAGTTCTTC. Amino acid sequence: CASSQPSSYNEQFF.

V usage is TRBV5-1 and J usage is TRBJ1-6, with TRBD1 matching 9 bases. This CDR3 comprises 16 residues. CDR1 and CDR2 from the germline V gene are SGHRS and YFSETQ. The V segment lost 5 bases and the J segment 4 bases; nucleotides outside the gene matches: 7. The CDR3 protein is CASRYTGQGYNSPLHF. Written as DNA, the CDR3 is TGCGCCAGCAGGTATACGGGACAGGGATATAATTCACCCCTCCACTTT. The entire variable domain, with the rest obtained from reference TRBV5-1 and TRBJ1-6, is as follows: KAGVTQTPRYLIKTRGQQVTLSCSPISGHRSVSWYQQTPGQGLQFLFEYFSETQRNKGNFPGRFSGRQFSNSRSEMNVSTLELGDSALYLCASRYTGQGYNSPLHFGNGTRLTVT.

CDR3 coding DNA: TGTGCCAGCAGCCTCTCGCCTACTAACTATGGCTACACCTTC. This sequence encodes CASSLSPTNYGYTF. The chain couples TRBV6-5 to TRBJ1-2; D ambiguous. CDR1 MNHEY and CDR2 SVGAGI come from the germline V gene. The CDR3 extends over 14 amino acids. V lost 6 bases and J lost 0, with 11 bases in between.

The chain couples TRBV5-1 to TRBJ1-1; D is ambiguous. The CDR3 covers 15 residues. Trimming removed 7 bases at V and 6 bases at J, with 22 bases between. CDR1 is SGHRS and CDR2 is YFSETQ in the germline V gene. This CDR3 is CASSMGTAQDAEAFF. CDR3 sequence (DNA): TGCGCCAGCTCCATGGGAACGGCCCAGGACGCTGAAGCTTTCTTT.

The sample holds a few counts of this clonotype. The genes are TRBV20-1 and TRBJ2-1, with D possibly TRBD1 on 6 matching bases. Per germline, CDR1 DFQATT and CDR2 SNEGSKA (reference sequence). Deletions cut 0 bases from V and 0 bases from J, with 15 bases between. CDR3 length equals 17 residues. The CDR3 region has the DNA TGCAGTGCTAGAGACCTCGTGGGGGCGGGCTCCTACAATGAGCAGTTCTTC. It specifies CSARDLVGAGSYNEQFF.

V and J are TRBV28 and TRBJ2-3; possible D gene TRBD2, 6 bases. The CDR3 is made up of 16 amino acids. The ends were cut back, 5 bases at V and 4 bases at J, with 19 bases in the middle. From germline, CDR1 is MDHEN and CDR2 SYDVKM. The CDR3 coding sequence is TGTGCCAGCAGTCCGTCCGGGACCCCGGGGGCAGATACGCAGTATTTT. Protein: CASSPSGTPGADTQYF.

This rearrangement joins TRBV27 to TRBJ2-5; D is possibly TRBD2 (6 bases). Deletions cut 8 bases from V and 2 bases from J, with 12 bases between. The CDR3 totals 13 residues. Germline CDR1 is MNHEY and CDR2 is SMNVEV (reference sequence). The DNA of the CDR3 is TGTGCCAGCGGAGGGGCAGAACAAGAGACCCAGTACTTC. Translated: CASGGAEQETQYF.

This chain connects TRBV7-2 to TRBJ2-1, with no clear D. V shed 2 bases and J shed 8 bases, with 19 bases lying between them. This CDR3 region has 16 residues. The germline gives CDR1 SGHTA, CDR2 FQGNSA. CDR3 residues: CASSLNDGIAGYEQFF. Here the CDR3 DNA reads TGTGCCAGCAGCTTAAACGATGGGATAGCTGGCTATGAGCAGTTCTTC.

The rearrangement uses TRBV29-1 and TRBJ1-2, with D uncertain. The germline V gene has CDR1 SQVTM and CDR2 ANQGSEA. Trimming shortened V by 4 bases and J by 6 bases, and 6 bases separated the two germline ends. CDR3 size: 10 residues. The CDR3 loop reads CSVGTDGYTF. In nucleotides, the CDR3 is TGCAGCGTTGGAACGGATGGCTACACCTTC.

The chain couples TRBV7-9 to TRBJ2-6; D might be TRBD1 or TRBD2, each matching 5 bases. Germline assignment: CDR1 SEHNR and CDR2 FQNEAQ (reference sequence). The V gene lost 3 bases and the J gene lost 4 bases, with 13 bases spanning the gap. The CDR3 loop spans 16 amino acids. The DNA of the CDR3 is TGTGCCAGCAGCTTTACAGACGGGGCCGGGGCCAACGTCCTGACTTTC. It translates to CASSFTDGAGANVLTF. The whole variable domain, remainder taken from reference TRBV7-9 and TRBJ2-6, is DTGVSQNPRHKITKRGQNVTFRCDPISEHNRLYWYRQTLGQGPEFLTYFQNEAQLEKSRLLSDRFSAERPKGSFSTLEIQRTEQGDSAMYLCASSFTDGAGANVLTFGAGSRLTVL.

The chain couples TRBV15 to TRBJ2-7; 9 positions match TRBD2. The DNA end favors TRBJ2-5, so the J call may be wrong. This CDR3 has 18 residues. Germline V lookup: CDR1 LNHNV, CDR2 YYDKDF (reference sequence). The CDR3 coding sequence is TGTGCCACCAGCAGAGATCTTGCGGGGGGGCTTTTCGGGGAGACCCAGTACTTC. Translated: CATSRDLAGGLFGETQYF.

The gene calls are TRBV29-1 and TRBJ1-2, with D possibly matching TRBD1 (5 bases). CDR1 and CDR2 (germline): SQVTM, ANQGSEA. There are 12 residues in the CDR3. The CDR3 loop reads CSAFDGDDGYTF. In nucleotides, the CDR3 is TGCAGTGCGTTTGACGGGGACGATGGCTACACCTTC. The complete variable domain, with remaining parts taken from reference TRBV29-1 and TRBJ1-2, reads SAVISQKPSRDICQRGTSLTIQCQVDSQVTMMFWYRQQPGQSLTLIATANQGSEATYESGFVIDKFPISRPNLTFSTLTVSNMSPEDSSIYLCSAFDGDDGYTFGSGTRLTVV.

The V gene is TRBV6-6, the J gene TRBJ2-3; the match to TRBD1 covers 7 bases. The CDR3 is made up of 15 amino acids. Germline assignment: CDR1 MNHNY and CDR2 SVGAGI (reference sequence). V trimming: 11 bases; J trimming: 2 bases; junction bases outside the gene matches: 13. CDR3 nucleotide sequence: TGTGCCGTACGGGTGAAGGGGGCCTTCACAGATACGCAGTATTTT. Translation gives CAVRVKGAFTDTQYF.

This clonotype appeared a few times. The rearrangement joins TRBV29-1 to TRBJ2-4; TRBD1 might be the D (5 bases). The DNA end lines up better with TRBJ2-7; the J call may be wrong. Germline CDR1 and CDR2: SQVTM and ANQGSEA. CDR3 length: 14 amino acids. DNA of the CDR3: TGCAGCGTTCTCCCAGGGCGCTCTTCCTACGAGCAGTACTTC. As protein: CSVLPGRSSYEQYF.

V is TRBV20-1 and J is TRBJ1-1; D is possibly TRBD1 (6 bases). This CDR3 comprises 16 residues. The germline CDR1 and CDR2 sequences are DFQATT and SNEGSKA (reference sequence). Trimming stripped 2 bases from V and 6 bases from J, with 22 bases between. The chain's CDR3 is CSARKYLGGPVPEAFF. The CDR3 DNA reads as TGCAGTGCTAGAAAGTATCTGGGGGGGCCTGTCCCTGAAGCTTTCTTT.

This clonotype was seen ten or more times. The genes are TRBV3-1 and TRBJ2-1; 8 bases match TRBD2. The CDR3 has 14 amino acids. The V and J ends lost 5 bases and 7 bases, in that order; junction bases with no gene match: 7. Germline assignment: CDR1 LGHDT and CDR2 YNNKEL (reference sequence). Here the CDR3 reads CASSARGEVNEQFF. For the CDR3, the DNA is TGTGCCAGCAGCGCGCGGGGGGAAGTAAATGAGCAGTTCTTC.

The rearrangement uses TRBV2 and TRBJ2-7; D is perhaps TRBD1 or TRBD2 (5 bases each). There are 13 residues in the CDR3. The germline V and J ends were trimmed by 7 bases and 2 bases, with 12 bases remaining between them. Germline assignment: CDR1 SNHLY and CDR2 FYNNEI. The DNA of the CDR3 is TGTGCCAGCACTTCCCGGGGCCCCTACGAGCAGTACTTC. It translates to CASTSRGPYEQYF.

V usage is TRBV5-1 and J usage is TRBJ2-4; the D gene is possibly TRBD1 (6 bases). This CDR3 has 14 amino acids. V was clipped by 4 bases and J by 0 bases, with 8 bases between them. Germline-derived CDR1 and CDR2 are SGHRS and YFSETQ. CDR3 loop: CASSPDRAKNIQYF. The CDR3 DNA reads as TGCGCCAGCAGCCCGGACAGAGCCAAAAACATTCAGTACTTC.

The CDR3 sequence: CSVEDRGPHHSYEQYF. In nucleotides, the CDR3 is TGCAGCGTTGAAGACAGGGGGCCCCATCACTCCTACGAGCAGTACTTC. The chain joins TRBV29-1 to TRBJ2-7, with 8 bases that match TRBD1. The CDR3 length is 16 residues. With V trimmed by 0 bases and J by 0 bases, 7 bases remained unmatched. CDR1 is SQVTM, CDR2 ANQGSEA, per germline.

The J gene is TRBJ2-5, the V gene TRBV7-3; D uncertain. V was shortened by 1 base and J by 11 bases, with 17 bases between the two germline ends. CDR1 is SGHTA and CDR2 is FQGTGA in the germline V gene. CDR3 size: 14 residues. CDR3 DNA: TGTGCCAGCAGCTTAAGTGCAGGATCCTACGGGCAGTACTTC. Protein product: CASSLSAGSYGQYF.

In its sample, this clonotype was seen a few times. The V call is TRBV4-3, the J call TRBJ2-1; 10 nucleotides line up with TRBD1. This CDR3 has 16 residues. Germline CDR1 LGHNA, CDR2 YSLEER. V was pared by 4 bases and J by 5 bases, with 8 bases of the junction left unmatched. The CDR3 protein is CASSRRQGAGNNEQFF. The DNA of the CDR3 is TGCGCCAGCAGCCGACGACAGGGGGCAGGGAACAATGAGCAGTTCTTC.